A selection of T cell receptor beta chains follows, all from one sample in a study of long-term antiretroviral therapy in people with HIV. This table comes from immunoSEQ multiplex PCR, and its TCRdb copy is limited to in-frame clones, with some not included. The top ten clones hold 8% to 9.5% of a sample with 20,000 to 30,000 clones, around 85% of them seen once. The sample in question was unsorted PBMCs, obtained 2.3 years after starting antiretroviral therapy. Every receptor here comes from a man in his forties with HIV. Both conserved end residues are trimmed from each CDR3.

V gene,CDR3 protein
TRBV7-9,ASSWSEIISSGANVLT
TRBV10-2,ASSSTDQPQH
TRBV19,ASSIARQGKGEKLF
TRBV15,ATSRDPGGNQPQH
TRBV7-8,ASSLNFYEQY
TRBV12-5,ASAAPSPNEQF
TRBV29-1,SDSDRGTEAF
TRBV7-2,ASSPRGTGSPF
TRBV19,ASSIEGRGGTDTQY
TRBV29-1,SVGQSSYEQY
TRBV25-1,ASSESDGSPRDTEAF
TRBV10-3,AISDPIPSSYNEQF
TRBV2,ASSEYPTPDQPQH
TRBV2,ASRVAAGDYNEQF
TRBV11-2,ASSIQFQETQY
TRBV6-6,ASSYVGAYNEQF
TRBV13,ASSLGRAYEQY
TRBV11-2,ASSPQGRLATEAF
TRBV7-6,ASSLGLGVSLDTQY
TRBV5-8,ASSSDPGVYEQY
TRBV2,ASSEGRPSGNTIY
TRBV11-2,ASSLDRQTQY
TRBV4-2,ASGTGVTEAF
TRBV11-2,ASSLVAGAGANVLT
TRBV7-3,ASTPQLTDTQY
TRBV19,ASSIDGSGLAKDEQY
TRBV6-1,ASSEWRGLGGELF
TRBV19,ASSTTGSDTIY
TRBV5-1,ASSWGGQVNYGYT
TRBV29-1,SAGGNEQF
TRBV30,AWESGPLETQY
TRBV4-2,ASSQENQPQH
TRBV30,AWSDGGHEQF
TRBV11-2,ASSLELGANEKLF
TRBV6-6,ASSLGTSGSSYEQY
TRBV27,ASSFSPPLRVLN
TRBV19,ASSLDAGTGANVLT
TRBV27,ASSLAGGYEQY
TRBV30,AWKGQVSYEQY
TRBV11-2,ASSVVAGGVYEQY
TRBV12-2,ASRLVPGHGYT
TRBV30,AWSRLAVTGELF
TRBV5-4,ASSLTLAGLSGTQY
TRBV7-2,ASSITRPGQGEQY
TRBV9,ASSSDRGESYNEQF
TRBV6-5,ASSYSRGGRTGELF
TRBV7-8,ASSFGGISTDTQY
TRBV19,ASSPRGLADDTQY
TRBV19,ASSMGGQGANSGNTIY
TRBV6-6,ASRLDRRYDSERY
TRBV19,ASSISGGDNQPQH
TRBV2,ASSDGTVTEAF
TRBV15,ATSRDRDRGLPEQY
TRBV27,ASSLIGYLVNEQF
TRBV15,ATRDRVLYNEQF
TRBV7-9,ASSVWLNTGELF
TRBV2,ASTWDRGDSQY